This passage covers 3 T cell receptor beta chains from one sample sequenced in a study of cytomegalovirus exposure and HLA in healthy donors. The PCR had 60 Vbeta and 13 Jbeta primers. The data were produced by immunoSEQ multiplex PCR, yet TCRdb's version contains in-frame clones alone and is incomplete. The sample carries roughly 190,000 clones, about four fifths recorded once. The sequenced sample was PBMCs. Source of these receptors: a woman aged 30 to 39 in good health and CMV-seropositive.

The chain uses TRBV30 and TRBJ2-1; 7 bases are shared with TRBD2. CDR1 and CDR2 from the germline V gene are GTSNPN and SVGIG (reference sequence). Trimming removed 2 bases from V and 2 bases from J; junction bases left unmatched: 3. The CDR3 has 14 residues. CDR3 loop: CAWSPGLAYNEQFF. CDR3 DNA: TGTGCCTGGAGTCCAGGACTAGCCTACAATGAGCAGTTCTTC.

V gene TRBV4-1 combines with J gene TRBJ1-1, with D perhaps matching TRBD1 (5 bases). The germline CDR1 and CDR2 sequences are MGHRA and YSYEKL. The V and J ends lost 1 base and 8 bases respectively, with 14 bases between them. The CDR3 length is 14 residues. The CDR3 spells CASSQVGGVPEAFF. The CDR3 DNA sequence: TGCGCCAGCAGCCAAGTCGGGGGGGTACCAGAAGCTTTCTTT.

The rearrangement links TRBV29-1 to TRBJ2-5; TRBD1 matches at 10 bases. The length of the CDR3 is 14 residues. Germline-derived CDR1 and CDR2 are SQVTM and ANQGSEA. Trimming took 6 bases from V and 2 from J; bases not matched to a gene: 6. The CDR3 spells CSVTTGGVQETQYF. The CDR3, as DNA: TGCAGCGTAACGACAGGGGGCGTACAAGAGACCCAGTACTTC.